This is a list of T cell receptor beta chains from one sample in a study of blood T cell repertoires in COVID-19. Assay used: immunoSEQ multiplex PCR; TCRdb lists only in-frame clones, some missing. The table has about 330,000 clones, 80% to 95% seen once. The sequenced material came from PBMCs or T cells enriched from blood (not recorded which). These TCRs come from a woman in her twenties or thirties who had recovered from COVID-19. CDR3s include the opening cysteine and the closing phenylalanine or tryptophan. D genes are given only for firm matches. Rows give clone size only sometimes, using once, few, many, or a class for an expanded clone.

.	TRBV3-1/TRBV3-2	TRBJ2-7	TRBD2	TGTGCCAGCAGGGTTAGCGGGGGGTACGAGCAGTACTTC	CASRVSGGYEQYF
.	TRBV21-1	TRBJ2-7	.	TGTGCCAGCAGGAATGAGGGGGCCGGCGAGCAGTACTTC	CASRNEGAGEQYF
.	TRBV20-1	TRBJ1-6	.	TGCAGTGCTAGTTTGGGGGGAAGGAATAATTCACCCCTCCACTTT	CSASLGGRNNSPLHF
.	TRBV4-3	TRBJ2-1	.	TGCGCCAGCAGCCAAGATGCAGGAGGGGACGGAATGAACAATGAGCAGTTCTTC	CASSQDAGGDGMNNEQFF
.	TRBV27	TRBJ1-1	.	TGTGCCAGCAGGACCACAGGGCTGAACACTGAAGCTTTCTTT	CASRTTGLNTEAFF
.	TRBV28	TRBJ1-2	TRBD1	TGTGCCAGTGTAACCGTTCGGACAGGTTCTAACTATGGCTACACCTTC	CASVTVRTGSNYGYTF
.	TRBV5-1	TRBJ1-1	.	TGCGCCAGCAGCTTATACCAGGGCGGCACTGAAGCTTTCTTT	CASSLYQGGTEAFF
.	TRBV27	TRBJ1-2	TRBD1	TGTGCCAGCAGTTTAAGGTCAGGGGGCATCGATGGCTACACCTTC	CASSLRSGGIDGYTF
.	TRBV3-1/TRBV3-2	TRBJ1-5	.	TGTGCCAGCAGCCAAGGAGGGGGAGGGCAGCCCCAGCATTTT	CASSQGGGGQPQHF
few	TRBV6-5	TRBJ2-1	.	TGTGCCAGCGCGGCAGGGATTTACAATGAGCAGTTCTTC	CASAAGIYNEQFF
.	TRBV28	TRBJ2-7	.	TGTGCCAGCAGTTTACCCCAGACTGACGAGCAGTACTTC	CASSLPQTDEQYF
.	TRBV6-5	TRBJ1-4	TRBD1	TGTGCCAGCAGTTCCGGGGACAGGGGGCAAGAAAAACTGTTTTTT	CASSSGDRGQEKLFF
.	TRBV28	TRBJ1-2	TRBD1	TGTGCCAGCTACAGGACAGGGGACGGCTACACCTTC	CASYRTGDGYTF
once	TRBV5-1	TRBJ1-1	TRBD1	TGCGCCAGCAGCTTGAGGGGACAGGGCCAATATGAAGCTTTCTTT	CASSLRGQGQYEAFF
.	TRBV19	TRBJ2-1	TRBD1	TGTGCCAGTAGTATAGATAGGGACAGGGTATACAATGAGCAGTTCTTC	CASSIDRDRVYNEQFF
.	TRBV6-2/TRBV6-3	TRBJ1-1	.	TGTGCCAGCAGTTACTCCCAACAGGGACGGGCTGAAGCTTTCTTT	CASSYSQQGRAEAFF
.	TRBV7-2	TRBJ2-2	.	TGTGCCAGCAGCGTCGGCAGAGTGGGCGCCGGGGAGCTGTTTTTT	CASSVGRVGAGELFF
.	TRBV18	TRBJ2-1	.	TGTGCCAGCTCACCACCTAGTTACAATGAGCAGTTCTTC	CASSPPSYNEQFF
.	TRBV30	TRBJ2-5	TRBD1	TGTGCCTTGGCGACAGGGGGAGAGACCCAGTACTTC	CALATGGETQYF
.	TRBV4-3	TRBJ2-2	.	TGCGCCAGCAGCCAAGATCTTAGGACAGCGAACACCGGGGAGCTGTTTTTT	CASSQDLRTANTGELFF
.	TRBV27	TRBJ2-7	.	TGTGCCAGCAGTAGAGGGGGAAGGGTCTACGAGCAGTACTTC	CASSRGGRVYEQYF
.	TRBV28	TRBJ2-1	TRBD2	TGTGCCAGCAGTTTTCCCGCCCTGACTAGCGGGTCCTACAATGAGCAGTTCTTC	CASSFPALTSGSYNEQFF
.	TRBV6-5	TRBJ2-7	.	TGTGCCAGCAGTTACTCGAGGGCGGGTATTGGCTACGAGCAGTACTTC	CASSYSRAGIGYEQYF
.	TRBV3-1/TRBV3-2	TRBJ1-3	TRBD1	TGTGCCAGCAGCCATGAGGGACAGGCAAACTCTGGAAACACCATATATTTT	CASSHEGQANSGNTIYF
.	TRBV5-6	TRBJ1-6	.	TGTGCCAGCAGCTTGCAAGGGGGATCACCCCTCCACTTT	CASSLQGGSPLHF
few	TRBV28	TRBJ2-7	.	TGTGCCAGCAGTTTAGCTGGACAGACCTCGACCCGATGGGAGCAGTACTTC	CASSLAGQTSTRWEQYF
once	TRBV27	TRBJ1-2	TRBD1	TGTGCCAGCAGCCCAGGGGGCTTCGACTATGGCTACACCTTC	CASSPGGFDYGYTF
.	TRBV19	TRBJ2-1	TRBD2	TGTGCCAGTAGTACCCTCGGGGGGGGCGAAGGTGAGCAGTTCTTC	CASSTLGGGEGEQFF
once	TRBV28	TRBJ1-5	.	TGTGCCAGCAGTTTTGGGGGGAGAGGTCAGCCCCAGCATTTT	CASSFGGRGQPQHF
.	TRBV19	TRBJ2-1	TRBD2	TGTGCCAGTAGTTCTAGCGGGAGGCTTTCCTACAATGAGCAGTTCTTC	CASSSSGRLSYNEQFF
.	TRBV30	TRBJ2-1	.	TGTGCCTGGAGTGTACTTCAGGAACTTGAGCAGTTCTTC	CAWSVLQELEQFF
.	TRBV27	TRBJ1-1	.	TGTGCCAGCAGTACAGAGTGGGGGGGCGCGGGCACTGAAGCTTTCTTT	CASSTEWGGAGTEAFF
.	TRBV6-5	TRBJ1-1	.	TGTGCCAGCAGTTCCAAACCCTCGGTCAAGAACACTGAAGCTTTCTTT	CASSSKPSVKNTEAFF
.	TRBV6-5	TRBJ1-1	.	TGTGCCAGCAGTTACGGCAGAACGAACACTGAAGCTTTCTTT	CASSYGRTNTEAFF
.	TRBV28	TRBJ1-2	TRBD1	TGTGCCAGCAGCTTGTCGGGGACAGGGGGCATTTGGAGCTACACCTTC	CASSLSGTGGIWSYTF
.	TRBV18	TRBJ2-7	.	TGTGCCAGCTCACCATCTTGGGGCCTCCGGTCTGGCGAGCAGTACTTC	CASSPSWGLRSGEQYF
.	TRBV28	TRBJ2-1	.	TGTGCCAGCGAGGGGGGGCCTCGGGAGCAGTTCTTC	CASEGGPREQFF
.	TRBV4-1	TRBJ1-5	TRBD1	TGCGCCAGCAGCCAAGATTTGATGGGGACAGGGCTTAATAGCAATCAGCCCCAGCATTTT	CASSQDLMGTGLNSNQPQHF
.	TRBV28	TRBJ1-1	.	TGTGCCAGCAGATATTCATTTCGGGAGACTGAAGCTTTCTTT	CASRYSFRETEAFF
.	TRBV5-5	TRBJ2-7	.	TGTGCCAGCAGCTCCATCGGCAGGAGGTCCTACGAGCAGTACTTC	CASSSIGRRSYEQYF
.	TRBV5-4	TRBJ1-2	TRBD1	TGTGCCAGCAGCATAGCAACAGGGGACTATGGCTACACCTTC	CASSIATGDYGYTF
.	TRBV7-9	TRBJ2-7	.	TGTGCCAGCAGCTTGGCCGGGGGTGGGTACGAGCAGTACTTC	CASSLAGGGYEQYF
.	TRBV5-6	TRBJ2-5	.	TGTGCCAGCACCCCGCTCCCTAGCCAAGAGACCCAGTACTTC	CASTPLPSQETQYF
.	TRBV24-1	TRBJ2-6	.	TGTGCCACCAGTCCCCCTCATAGCGGGGCCAACGTCCTGACTTTC	CATSPPHSGANVLTF
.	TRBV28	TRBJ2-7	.	TGTGCCAGGGCTAAACTGACTGCAGCCTACGAGCAGTACTTC	CARAKLTAAYEQYF
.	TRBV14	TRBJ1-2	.	TGTGCCAGCAGCCCGCACAGGGAATCCTATGGCTACACCTTC	CASSPHRESYGYTF
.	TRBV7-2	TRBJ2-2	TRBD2	TGTGCCAGCAGTCCCGGGACTAGCGGGGGCGGGGAGCTGTTTTTT	CASSPGTSGGGELFF
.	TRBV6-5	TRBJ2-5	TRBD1	TGTGCCAGCAGTCGACAGGGGGCTGAGACCCAGTACTTC	CASSRQGAETQYF
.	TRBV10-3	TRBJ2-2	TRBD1	TGTGCCATCCGACCCGGGACAGGGGGGACCGGGGAGCTGTTTTTT	CAIRPGTGGTGELFF
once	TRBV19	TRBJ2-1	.	TGTGCCAGTAGTAAGGGGATCTACAATGAGCAGTTCTTC	CASSKGIYNEQFF
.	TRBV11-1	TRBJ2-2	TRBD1	TGTGCCAGCAGGAGGGACCGGACAGGGATAATCGGGGAGCTGTTTTTT	CASRRDRTGIIGELFF
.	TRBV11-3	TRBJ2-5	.	TGTGCCAGCAGCCAAGGACAACAAGAGACCCAGTACTTC	CASSQGQQETQYF
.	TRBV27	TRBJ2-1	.	TGTGCCAGCAGTTTACGGTCGGTAACGTCCTACAATGAGCAGTTCTTC	CASSLRSVTSYNEQFF